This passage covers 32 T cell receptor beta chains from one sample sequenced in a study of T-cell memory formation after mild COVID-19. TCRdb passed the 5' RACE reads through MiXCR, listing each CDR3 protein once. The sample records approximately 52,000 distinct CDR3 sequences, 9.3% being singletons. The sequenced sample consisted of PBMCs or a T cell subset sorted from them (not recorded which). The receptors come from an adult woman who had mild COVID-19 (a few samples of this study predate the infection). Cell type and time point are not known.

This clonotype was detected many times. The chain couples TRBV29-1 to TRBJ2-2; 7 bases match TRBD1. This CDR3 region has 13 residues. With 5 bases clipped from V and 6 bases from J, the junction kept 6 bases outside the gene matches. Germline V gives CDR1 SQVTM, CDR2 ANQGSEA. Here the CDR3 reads CSVRGGAAGELFF. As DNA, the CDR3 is TGCAGCGTTCGAGGGGGCGCTGCCGGGGAGCTGTTTTTT.

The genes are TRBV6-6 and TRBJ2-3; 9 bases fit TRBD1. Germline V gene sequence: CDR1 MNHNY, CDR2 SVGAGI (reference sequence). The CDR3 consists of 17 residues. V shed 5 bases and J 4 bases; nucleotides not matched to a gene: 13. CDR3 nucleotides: TGTGCCAGCAGTCCAAAGGCCGGGACAGGGTTGGCAGATACGCAGTATTTT. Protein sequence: CASSPKAGTGLADTQYF.

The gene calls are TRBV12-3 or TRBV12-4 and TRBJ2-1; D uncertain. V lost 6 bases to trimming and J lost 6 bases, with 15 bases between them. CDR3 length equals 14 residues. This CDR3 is CASSFQHSGNEQFF. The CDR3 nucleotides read TGTGCCAGCAGCTTTCAGCACTCTGGCAATGAGCAGTTCTTC.

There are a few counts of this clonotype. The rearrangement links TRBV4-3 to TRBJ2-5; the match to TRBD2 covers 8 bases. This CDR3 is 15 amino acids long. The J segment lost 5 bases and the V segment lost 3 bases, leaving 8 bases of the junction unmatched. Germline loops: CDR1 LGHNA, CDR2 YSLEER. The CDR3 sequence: CASSQSGGEGETQYF. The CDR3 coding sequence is TGCGCCAGCAGCCAGAGCGGGGGAGAGGGGGAGACCCAGTACTTC.

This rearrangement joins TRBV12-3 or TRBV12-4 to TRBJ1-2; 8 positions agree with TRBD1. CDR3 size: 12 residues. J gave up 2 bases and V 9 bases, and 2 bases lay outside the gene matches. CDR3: CASQGANYGYTF. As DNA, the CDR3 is TGTGCCAGTCAGGGGGCGAACTATGGCTACACCTTC.

The CDR3 spells CAISEPGQGYYEQYF. The CDR3 DNA sequence: TGTGCCATCAGTGAGCCGGGACAGGGGTACTACGAGCAGTACTTC. The rearrangement links TRBV10-3 to TRBJ2-7, with 10 positions matching TRBD1. Germline CDR1 reads ENHRY; CDR2 reads SYGVKD. The CDR3 extends over 15 amino acids. V gave up 2 bases and J gave up 3 bases; unmatched junction bases: 4.

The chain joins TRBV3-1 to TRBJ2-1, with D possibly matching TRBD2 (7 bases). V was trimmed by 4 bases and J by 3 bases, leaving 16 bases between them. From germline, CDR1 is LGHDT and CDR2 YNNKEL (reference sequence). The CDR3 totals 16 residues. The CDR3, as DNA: TGTGCCAGCAGCCCCACCTCGGGGGGCGTCTACAATGAGCAGTTCTTC. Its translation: CASSPTSGGVYNEQFF.

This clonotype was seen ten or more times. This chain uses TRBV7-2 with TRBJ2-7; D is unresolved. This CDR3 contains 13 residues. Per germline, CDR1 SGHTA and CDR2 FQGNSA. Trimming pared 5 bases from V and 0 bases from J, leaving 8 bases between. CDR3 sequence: CASSPGVSYEQYF. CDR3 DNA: TGTGCCAGCAGCCCGGGTGTCTCCTACGAGCAGTACTTC. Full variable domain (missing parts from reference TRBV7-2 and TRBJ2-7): GAGVSQSPSNKVTEKGKDVELRCDPISGHTALYWYRQSLGQGLEFLIYFQGNSAPDKSGLPSDRFSAERTGGSVSTLTIQRTQQEDSAVYLCASSPGVSYEQYFGPGTRLTVT.

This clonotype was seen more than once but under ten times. CDR3 residues: CASSQVGRTVSGANVLTF. The CDR3 nucleotides are TGCGCCAGCAGCCAAGTGGGACGGACAGTCTCTGGGGCCAACGTCCTGACTTTC. The gene calls are TRBV4-1 and TRBJ2-6, with a possible D match to TRBD1 (6 bases). Trimming removed 1 base from V and 0 bases from J, with 13 bases in between. From germline, CDR1 is MGHRA and CDR2 YSYEKL. The CDR3 spans 18 residues.

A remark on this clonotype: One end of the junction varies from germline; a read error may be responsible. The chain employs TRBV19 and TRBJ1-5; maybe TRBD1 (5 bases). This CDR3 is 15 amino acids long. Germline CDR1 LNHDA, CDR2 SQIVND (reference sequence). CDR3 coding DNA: TGTGCCAGTAGCATAGATGGGGGACGAAATCAGCCCCAGCATTTT. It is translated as CASSIDGGRNQPQHF.

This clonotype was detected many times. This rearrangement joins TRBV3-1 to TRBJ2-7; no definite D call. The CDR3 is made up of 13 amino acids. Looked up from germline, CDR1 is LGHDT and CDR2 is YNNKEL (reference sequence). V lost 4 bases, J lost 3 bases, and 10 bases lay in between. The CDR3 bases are TGTGCCAGCAGCCGCACCGTTTTCTACGAGCAGTACTTC. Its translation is CASSRTVFYEQYF.

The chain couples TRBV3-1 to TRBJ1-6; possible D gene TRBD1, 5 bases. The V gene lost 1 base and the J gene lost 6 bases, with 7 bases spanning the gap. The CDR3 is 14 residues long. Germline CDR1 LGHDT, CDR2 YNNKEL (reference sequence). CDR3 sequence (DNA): TGTGCCAGCAGCCAAGGCCAGGGTAATTCACCCCTCCACTTT. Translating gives CASSQGQGNSPLHF. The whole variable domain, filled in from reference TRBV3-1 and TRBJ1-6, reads DTAVSQTPKYLVTQMGNDKSIKCEQNLGHDTMYWYKQDSKKFLKIMFSYNNKELIINETVPNRFSPKSPDKAHLNLHINSLELGDSAVYFCASSQGQGNSPLHFGNGTRLTVT.

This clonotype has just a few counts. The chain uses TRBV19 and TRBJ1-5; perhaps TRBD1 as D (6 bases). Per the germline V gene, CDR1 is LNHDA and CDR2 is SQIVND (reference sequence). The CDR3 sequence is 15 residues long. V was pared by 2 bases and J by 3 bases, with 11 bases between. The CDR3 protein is CASSINRVFNQPQHF. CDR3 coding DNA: TGTGCCAGTAGTATAAACAGGGTTTTCAATCAGCCCCAGCATTTT. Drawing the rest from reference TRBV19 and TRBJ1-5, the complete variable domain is DGGITQSPKYLFRKEGQNVTLSCEQNLNHDAMYWYRQDPGQGLRLIYYSQIVNDFQKGDIAEGYSVSREKKESFPLTVTSAQKNPTAFYLCASSINRVFNQPQHFGDGTRLSIL.

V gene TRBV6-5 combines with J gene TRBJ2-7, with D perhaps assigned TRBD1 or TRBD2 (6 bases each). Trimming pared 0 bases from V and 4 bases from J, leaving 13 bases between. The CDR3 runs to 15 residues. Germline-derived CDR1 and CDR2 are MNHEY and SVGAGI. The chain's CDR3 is CASSYSTQGRYEQYF. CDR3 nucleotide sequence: TGTGCCAGCAGTTACTCGACGCAGGGGAGGTACGAGCAGTACTTC.

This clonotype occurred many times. CDR3 in DNA: TGCAGCGCTGGGACAGACTCCTACGAGCAGTACTTC. This sequence encodes CSAGTDSYEQYF. This chain joins TRBV29-1 and TRBJ2-7, with 7 bases fitting TRBD1. This CDR3 is built from 12 residues. Trimming took 7 bases from V and 0 from J; bases not matched to a gene: 3. Per the germline V gene, CDR1 is SQVTM and CDR2 is ANQGSEA.

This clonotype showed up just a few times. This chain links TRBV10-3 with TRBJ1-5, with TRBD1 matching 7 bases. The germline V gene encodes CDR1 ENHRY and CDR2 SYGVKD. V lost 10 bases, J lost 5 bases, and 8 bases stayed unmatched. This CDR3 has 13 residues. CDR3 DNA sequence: TGTGCCACCCGACAGGGACTATATCAGCCCCAGCATTTT. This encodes CATRQGLYQPQHF.

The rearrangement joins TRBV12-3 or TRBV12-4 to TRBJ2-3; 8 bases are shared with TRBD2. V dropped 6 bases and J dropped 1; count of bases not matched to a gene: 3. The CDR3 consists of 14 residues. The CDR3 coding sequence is TGTGCCAGCAGACTTAGCGGGGGCACAGATACGCAGTATTTT. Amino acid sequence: CASRLSGGTDTQYF.

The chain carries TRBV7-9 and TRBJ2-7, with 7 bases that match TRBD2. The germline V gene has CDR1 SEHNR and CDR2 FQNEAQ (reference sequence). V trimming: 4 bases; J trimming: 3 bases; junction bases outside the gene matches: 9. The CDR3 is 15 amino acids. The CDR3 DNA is TGTGCCAGCAGCTCCGGGCGGGAGAGAAACTACGAGCAGTACTTC. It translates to CASSSGRERNYEQYF.

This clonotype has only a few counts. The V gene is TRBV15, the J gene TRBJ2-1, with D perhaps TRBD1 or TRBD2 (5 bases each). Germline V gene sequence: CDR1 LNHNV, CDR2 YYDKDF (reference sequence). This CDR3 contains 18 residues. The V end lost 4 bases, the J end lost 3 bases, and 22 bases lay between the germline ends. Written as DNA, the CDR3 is TGTGCCACCAGCACCCCCAAGGGGACGTTGCAGGTCTACAATGAGCAGTTCTTC. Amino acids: CATSTPKGTLQVYNEQFF.

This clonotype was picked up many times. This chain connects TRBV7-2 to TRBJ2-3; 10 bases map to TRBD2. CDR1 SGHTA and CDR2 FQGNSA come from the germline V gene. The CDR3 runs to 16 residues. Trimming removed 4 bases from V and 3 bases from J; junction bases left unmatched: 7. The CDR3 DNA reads TGTGCCAGCAGCTCCATAGCGGGGGGAGGAACAGATACGCAGTATTTT. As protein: CASSSIAGGGTDTQYF. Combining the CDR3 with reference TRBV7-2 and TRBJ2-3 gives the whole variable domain GAGVSQSPSNKVTEKGKDVELRCDPISGHTALYWYRQSLGQGLEFLIYFQGNSAPDKSGLPSDRFSAERTGGSVSTLTIQRTQQEDSAVYLCASSSIAGGGTDTQYFGPGTRLTVL.

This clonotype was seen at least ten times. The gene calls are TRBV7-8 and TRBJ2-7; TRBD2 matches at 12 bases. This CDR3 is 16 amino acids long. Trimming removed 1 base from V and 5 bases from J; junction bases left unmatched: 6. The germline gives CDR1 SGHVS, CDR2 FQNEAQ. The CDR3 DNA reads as TGTGCCAGCAGCTTAGGAACGCGACTAGCGGGAGACGAGCAGTACTTC. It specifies CASSLGTRLAGDEQYF.

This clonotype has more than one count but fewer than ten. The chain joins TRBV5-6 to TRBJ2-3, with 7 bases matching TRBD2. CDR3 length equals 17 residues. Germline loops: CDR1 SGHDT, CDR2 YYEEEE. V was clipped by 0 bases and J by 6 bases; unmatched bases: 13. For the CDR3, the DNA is TGTGCCAGCAGCTTGGGCCCCCCAGGGCCCGGGGGGGATACGCAGTATTTT. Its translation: CASSLGPPGPGGDTQYF. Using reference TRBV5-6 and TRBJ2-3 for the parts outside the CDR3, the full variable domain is DAGVTQSPTHLIKTRGQQVTLRCSPKSGHDTVSWYQQALGQGPQFIFQYYEEEERQRGNFPDRFSGHQFPNYSSELNVNALLLGDSALYLCASSLGPPGPGGDTQYFGPGTRLTVL.

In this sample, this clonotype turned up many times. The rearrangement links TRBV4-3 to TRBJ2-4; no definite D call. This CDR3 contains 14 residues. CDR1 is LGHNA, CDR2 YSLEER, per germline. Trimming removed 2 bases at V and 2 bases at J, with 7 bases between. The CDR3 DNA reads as TGCGCCAGCAGCCAACTGGGATCCAAAAACATTCAGTACTTC. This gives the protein CASSQLGSKNIQYF.

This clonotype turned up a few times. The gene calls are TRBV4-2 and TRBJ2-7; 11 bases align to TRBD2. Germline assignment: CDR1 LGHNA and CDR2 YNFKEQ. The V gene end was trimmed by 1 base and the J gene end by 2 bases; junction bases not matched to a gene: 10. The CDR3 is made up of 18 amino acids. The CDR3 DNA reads TGTGCCAGCAGCCAAGCTGGAGAACTAGCGGGAGTTCCCTACGAGCAGTACTTC. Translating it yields CASSQAGELAGVPYEQYF.

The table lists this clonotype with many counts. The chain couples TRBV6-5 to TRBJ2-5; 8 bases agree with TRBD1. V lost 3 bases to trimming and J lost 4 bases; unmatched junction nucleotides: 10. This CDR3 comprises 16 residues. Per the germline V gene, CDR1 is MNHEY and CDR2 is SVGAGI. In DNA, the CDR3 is TGTGCCAGCAGTTATCGGCGCCAGGGGGCCGGAGAGACCCAGTACTTC. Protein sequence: CASSYRRQGAGETQYF.

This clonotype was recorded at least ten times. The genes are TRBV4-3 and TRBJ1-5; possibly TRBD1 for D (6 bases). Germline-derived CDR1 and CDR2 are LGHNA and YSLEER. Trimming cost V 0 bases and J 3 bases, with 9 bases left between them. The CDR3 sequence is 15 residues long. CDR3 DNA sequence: TGCGCCAGCAGCCAAGAGCAGGGGAACAATCAGCCCCAGCATTTT. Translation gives CASSQEQGNNQPQHF.

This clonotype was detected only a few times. For the CDR3, the DNA is TGTGCCAGCAGCCCTCTCGACCGGGACTACAATGAGCAGTTCTTC. Its translation is CASSPLDRDYNEQFF. V and J are TRBV14 and TRBJ2-1; the D gene is possibly TRBD2 (5 bases). The germline V gene encodes CDR1 SGHDN and CDR2 FVKESK. The CDR3 consists of 15 residues. With 4 bases removed from V and 3 bases from J, the gap between germline ends came to 13 bases.

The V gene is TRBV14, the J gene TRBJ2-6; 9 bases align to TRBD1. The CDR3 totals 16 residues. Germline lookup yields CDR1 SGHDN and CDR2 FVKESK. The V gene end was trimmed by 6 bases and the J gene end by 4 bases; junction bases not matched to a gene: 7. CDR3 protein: CASSFHRGQGANVLTF. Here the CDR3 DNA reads TGTGCCAGCAGTTTCCACAGGGGGCAGGGGGCCAACGTCCTGACTTTC.

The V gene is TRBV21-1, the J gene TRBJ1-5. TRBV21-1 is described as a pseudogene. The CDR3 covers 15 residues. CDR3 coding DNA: TGTGCCAGCAGCTTTCGGACCGTCGCGACTCAGCCCCAGCATTTT. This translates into CASSFRTVATQPQHF.

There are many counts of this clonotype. The CDR3 here is CASSQRTGGPDTQYF. The CDR3 nucleotides read TGCGCCAGCAGCCAACGGACAGGGGGCCCAGATACGCAGTATTTT. V gene TRBV4-1 combines with J gene TRBJ2-3; 11 nucleotides match TRBD1. The CDR3 is 15 amino acids. J was trimmed by 4 bases and V by 2 bases; bases with no gene match: 2. Germline assignment: CDR1 MGHRA and CDR2 YSYEKL.

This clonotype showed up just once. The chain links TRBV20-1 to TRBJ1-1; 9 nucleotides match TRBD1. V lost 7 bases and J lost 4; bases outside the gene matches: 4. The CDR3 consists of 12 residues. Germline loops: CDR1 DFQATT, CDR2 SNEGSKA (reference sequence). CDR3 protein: CSGTGGLTEAFF. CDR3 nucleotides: TGCAGTGGAACAGGGGGCCTCACTGAAGCTTTCTTT.

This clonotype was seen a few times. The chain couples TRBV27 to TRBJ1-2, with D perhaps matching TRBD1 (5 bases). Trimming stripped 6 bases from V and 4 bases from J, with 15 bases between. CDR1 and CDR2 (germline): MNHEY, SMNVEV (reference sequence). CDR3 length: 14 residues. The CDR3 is CASSPTGPGYGYTF. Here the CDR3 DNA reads TGTGCCAGCAGCCCCACAGGTCCGGGCTATGGCTACACCTTC.